This TCR beta chain stems from a study of T cell responses to AZD1222 COVID-19 vaccine. Broader study findings: The repertoires were collected only after the peak T cell response.

Sequencing was performed with immunoSEQ multiplex PCR; in TCRdb, only in-frame clones are kept and a portion is missing. The sample comprises 130,000 or so clones, 85% to 95% of which are singletons, and over 0.9% rests with the top ten. The V gene lost 0 bases and the J gene lost 1 base, with 1 base spanning the gap. This CDR3 contains 13 residues. CDR1 is SGHDT and CDR2 is YYEEEE in the germline V gene. This clone was picked up one time. The antigen remains unidentified. V usage is TRBV5-6 and J usage is TRBJ2-2; D gene unclear. Sequenced here: peripheral blood, sampled on day 0 of MenACWY control vaccination. The origin of this receptor is an adult in good health. In nucleotides, the CDR3 is TGTGCCAGCAGCTTGGTGAACACCGGGGAGCTGTTTTTT. It yields the protein CASSLVNTGELFF.